Included here is one T cell receptor beta chain sequence, with context. Its antigen is not yet known. Base qualities are not at hand, and no much larger clone is one base apart. Using the deep immunoSEQ assay, multiplex PCR amplified TCR CDR3 regions from genomic DNA. For each cell subset, the extracted genomic DNA was distributed evenly across all wells of several immunoSEQ 96-well plates, and each plate served as one replicate. Each replicate PCR for sorted subsets received around 200 ng genomic DNA, equal to tens of thousands of T cell genomes. Purified libraries were quantified with a Qubit 3.0 fluorometer, sized on a Bioanalyzer 2100, and re-quantified with the KAPA Library Quantification kit. Every immunoSEQ 96-well plate was sequenced on a dedicated single-read 150-cycle Illumina NextSeq 550 flow cell. As for how the authors treated the data: The immunoSEQ output contained only junctional sequences without quality scores, so filtering could not match that applied to full-length reads. To assign V/J genes and CDR3, sequences were annotated using PyIR, a Python wrapper for IgBLAST v1.9, with IMGT germline references. Reads were filtered out if the reads had weak V/J assignments (E-value above 1e-6), no CDR3, stop codons, out-of-frame junctions, or ambiguous translated residues. V3J clonotypes were defined by identical inferred V gene, J gene, and CDR3 amino acid sequence. The percentage overlap between two repertoires was calculated by dividing the number of shared unique clonotypes by the size of the smaller repertoire. RTK rarefaction, the Chao1 estimator, and Recon v2.1 estimates of unobserved clonotypes were used to assess repertoire richness. OLGA was used to compute generation probabilities for all TCRbeta clonotypes that the gDNA method yielded from several donors. What TCRdb holds here is the immuneACCESS table cut down to in-frame rearrangements. Part of the clones is not present; checked against another copy, under half of the missing clones reflect an unresolved V gene, and the others are unexplained. That table supplies the V and J calls and clone size; D and trimming were determined from the DNA. The sample records a few million clones, more than 90% of which are singletons. The biggest ten clones account for around 0.14% of the sample.

Healthy HIV-negative adults with no recently reported acute infections or vaccinations were included as donors. Every donor was a Caucasian adult living in Nashville, Tennessee, USA. CD4+ T cells were enriched by magnetic negative selection, after which naive cells were positively selected on CD45RA and the negative fraction was taken as the memory subset. After blood collection by leukapheresis, PBMCs were isolated using Ficoll-Histopaque density gradient centrifugation and then cryopreserved in the vapor phase of liquid nitrogen. Analytical flow cytometry was used to check the purity and quantity of every magnetically sorted T cell population. From each sorted fraction, genomic DNA was isolated and quantified by UV absorbance on a Nanodrop 2000c. The sample is drawn from a study of shared clonotypes between healthy human individuals (dated by TCRdb to the early 2020s). About the study as a whole: Three men and a couple of women, aged 18 to 49 years, made up the cohort. Per donor, three plates each were used for CD4 naive and CD4 memory, two for CD8 naive, and one for CD8 memory. Per donor, leukapheresis produced somewhere between about 0.8 and 9 billion PBMCs. Libraries were prepared and TCR repertoires were sequenced by different laboratories using diverse techniques, in order to increase sequencing depth and limit assay-specific biases. Blood TCR repertoires of 5 or 6 healthy adults were deeply sequenced to estimate repertoire size and the extent of clonotype sharing between individuals. General findings and caveats noted by the study authors: Higher generation probabilities were observed for clonotypes shared by all four sorted-subset donors than for non-shared clonotypes. Because the study included only a small number of donors, the genetic and exposure-history diversity represented was limited. Rarefaction of sorted-subset datasets indicated incomplete sequencing despite the large sequencing depth. Around 5% of naive CD4, 3.5% of naive CD8, 2% to 2.5% of memory CD4, and 0.4% of memory CD8 clonotypes were shared across several donors. Sampling was restricted to blood, and TCR repertoires in tissue are likely to differ from TCR repertoires in blood. Naive subsets generally had larger estimated clonotype richness than memory subsets did. Pairwise subsampling led to the expectation that sequencing depth would affect the degree of clonotype sharing among donors.

Deletion took 3 bases off V and 4 bases off J, with a span of 13 bases between the germline ends. The CDR3 runs 14 residues from the cysteine to the phenylalanine. The DNA shown is the 42-base CDR3, in frame from base 1. CDR1 and CDR2 are drawn from the germline V gene: ENHRY, SYGVKD. The sequence was obtained from a man between 18 and 35 years old in good health. Source material: naive CD4+ T cells sorted from blood. What this sample's cell subset or site label stands for: CD45RA+ positively selected. This chain joins TRBV10-3 to TRBJ2-7; the D gene is possibly TRBD2, with 6 bases matching. The DNA sequence reads TGTGCCATCAGTGACGGGAGTTCCAGGTACGAGCAGTACTTC. Translated, this gives CAISDGSSRYEQYF.